This T cell receptor (beta chain) was sequenced in a study of blood T cell repertoires in COVID-19. The method was immunoSEQ multiplex PCR; TCRdb's version includes in-frame clones alone and lacks a portion of them. Of approximately 220,000 clones in the sample, 83% were seen once. The CDR3 sequence is 16 residues long. The V gene's germline CDR1 is SEHNR and CDR2 FQNEAQ (reference sequence). After removal of 4 bases from V and 2 bases from J, the junction contained 9 bases not matched to a gene. The source material was PBMCs or T cells enriched from blood (not recorded which). The source is a woman between 45 and 65 years old who had been exposed to COVID-19. The chain uses TRBV7-9 and TRBJ2-7; TRBD2 aligns across 9 bases. CDR3 nucleotide sequence: TGTGCCAGCAGCTCCCGCACGTCTAGCGGGACCTACGAGCAGTACTTC. This codes for CASSSRTSSGTYEQYF.